A single T cell receptor (beta chain) is shown here with its context. Its antigen is still unknown. Per-base quality was not reported, and no clone a single base away is much larger than it. Compared with germline, V lacks 0 bases and J lacks 9 bases; bases without a gene match: 11. CDR1 and CDR2 were assigned from the germline V gene as SGHRS and YFSETQ. From cysteine to phenylalanine, the CDR3 is 15 amino acids long. Only CDR3 DNA remains: 45 bases, in frame from the first base. The method was the immunoSEQ multiplex PCR assay. A mixture of 60 forward primers for TCR Vbeta segments and 13 reverse primers for TCR Jbeta segments was used in the multiplex PCR. A multiplex PCR assay on genomic DNA amplified the CDR3 region of rearranged TCR beta genes. The amplified TCR beta libraries were sequenced on the Illumina HiSeq System as 87-base-pair reads. In the original analysis: Across the 666 repertoires, a later analysis counted approximately 83 million unique TCR beta chains, roughly 11 million of which were shared by at least two donors. Raw reads were error-corrected and collapsed into unique sequences by a nearest-neighbor algorithm in which closely related sequences were merged to remove PCR and sequencing errors. V, D and J gene segments were assigned by aligning CDR3 sequences to IMGT reference sequences. Each retained sequence needed at least a six-nucleotide match to both a V gene segment and a J gene segment. Rearrangements were called productive when the CDR3 lacked stop codons and stayed in frame with V and J; all others were non-productive. Following IMGT convention, CDR3 was defined as the stretch from the second conserved V-encoded cysteine to the conserved J-encoded phenylalanine. Sequences without an unambiguous match to a single V gene segment were excluded from the earlier analysis of approximately 560 of the donors. An earlier analysis of approximately 590 of the donors classified V segments as functional when productive rearrangements were above 56.7% and as segregating when the standard deviation between donors was above 5%. A statistical classification framework was built to diagnose cytomegalovirus status from the catalog of TCR beta chain sequences. A later analysis assigned V and J genes by comparing TCR nucleotide sequences with IMGT/GENE-DB human TR gene sequences. The TCRdist pipeline was used in a later analysis to assign CDR3 sequences and most-parsimonious VDJ recombination scenarios. In a later analysis, each TCR beta chain was defined by its CDR3 amino acid sequence together with its V-gene family, and reads lacking a unique V-gene family were excluded. As a way to deal with suspected cross-contamination and a sequencing artifact, a later analysis dropped approximately 590 nucleotide sequences that were highly shared and had low generation probability. A later analysis calculated a clonal expansion index for each public chain from normalized within-repertoire ranks of inferred template counts. In a later analysis, generation probabilities were computed using a VDJ recombination model fitted to out-of-frame rearrangements, and the results were checked against IGoR. In a later analysis, TCR-TCR, TCR-HLA and TCR-CMV co-occurrence was scored with hypergeometric tests, and a repertoire-size bias correction was applied to TCR pairs. False discovery rates were estimated in a later analysis by permuting HLA or CMV assignments 20 times. A later analysis grouped co-occurring TCRs with DBSCAN, adding TCRdist sequence similarity when clustering within HLA-allele-positive subsets. Co-occurrence clustering excluded repertoires with fewer than 30,000 or more than 120,000 public chains, plus five with anomalous nucleotide sharing. TCRdb took over this immuneACCESS table, retaining in-frame rearrangements with V and J assigned. Such tables are incomplete; in checked studies, under half of the missing clones stem from an unresolved V gene, and the remainder is unexplained. The V and J calls and the clone size are those of that table, but D and trimming were determined from the DNA. This sample comprises 100,000 to 150,000 clones, 70% to 80% of them detected only once. The ten top clones hold less than 4.5% of the sample.

The data were obtained in a study of cytomegalovirus exposure and HLA in healthy donors (dated by TCRdb to the late 2010s). Background on the whole study: An earlier analysis of several hundred of the donors reported about 280 Gb of sequence data and 95 million to 130 million unique TCR beta sequences obtained from roughly 180 million T cells. In an earlier analysis of 587 of the donors, high-throughput TCR beta sequencing was used to judge whether each TCR beta V gene segment behaved as functional or pseudogenic. Besides the first cohort of under 700 subjects, a separate validation cohort made up of 120 different subjects was used. A later analysis re-analyzed previously published TCR beta repertoires from 500 to 700 donors and added high-resolution HLA genotyping to study TCR occurrence patterns. In the later analysis, no new phenotypic data were used to find candidate immune exposures; instead, reliance was placed on TCR beta sequences and their occurrence across donors. On average, 235,054 unique TCR beta nucleotide sequences were sequenced per donor among 350 to 400 genotyped donors of the cohort, with 15% to 20% of those sequences being non-productive. Of the 350 to 450 genotyped donors, roughly 85% fell in the genetic ancestry cluster associated with self-reported Caucasian donors. High-throughput TCR immunosequencing, statistical association of individual TCRs with disease status, and machine learning were combined to predict cytomegalovirus infection status. HLA typing covered class I and class II loci at four-digit resolution. The study profiled the T cell repertoires of hundreds of subjects by immunosequencing and related them to cytomegalovirus serostatus. A later genetic analysis used genome-wide SNP genotypes for about three fifths of the 666 donors, treating that subset as a discovery cohort. The study aimed to test whether signatures of past pathogen exposure could be identified by cataloging public T cell receptors. Alongside the repertoire data, information on donor age, sex, ethnicity and CMV serostatus was compiled. Because of strong linkage in the cohort, roughly 5 DR-DQ haplotypes were treated as single units for association and clustering. Every repertoire in the discovery cohort had been generated on one and the same sequencing platform. The number of typed donors differed by locus: about 629-640 for A, B, C, DRB1 and DQB1; approximately 540 for DQA1; approximately 600 for DPA1; and some 450 for DPB1. Approximately 300 gigabases of sequencing data and 70 million to 100 million unique TCR sequences made up an early release that covered over 550 HLA-typed donors. The paper as a whole reports these results and caveats: According to the authors, the approach could potentially be generalized to other disease states and immunological phenotypes. Correlated functional status among segregating V segments might reflect linkage disequilibrium, but an unknown experimental factor could not be ruled out. This cohort had only TCR beta chains sequenced, and the lack of alpha or paired-chain data limited which features could be detected. CMV serostatus was the only immune exposure information available for the cohort. HLA typing was unavailable for some donors at each locus, so association tests used only the typed subset. According to a later analysis, most CMV-associated TCR beta chains appeared to be HLA-restricted, and the HLA associations seemed to be driven largely by CMV exposure. Because counts were too low, more than 15 rarely observed V segments, including chromosome 9 orphons, were left out of the earlier analysis of 500 to 650 of the donors. The 87-base-pair reads could not distinguish some IMGT-functional V segments, including TRBV6-2 and TRBV6-3, so those segments were excluded. At a false discovery rate of 0.05, a later analysis linked some 17,000 TCR beta sequences to specific HLA alleles. A later genetic analysis reported fewer N-insertions in productive TCRs among donors in an Asian-associated ancestry cluster than the approximately 700-donor mean. The study listed approximately 150 TCR beta chains as associated with cytomegalovirus. A later analysis reported that several top co-occurrence clusters appeared linked to parvovirus B19, influenza, CMV and Epstein-Barr virus. Cytomegalovirus status was reported to be diagnosed by the classifier with high specificity and sensitivity in both the original and validation cohorts. When HLA alleles, especially DR and DQ, strongly co-occurred, attributing TCR associations to individual alleles was difficult. Compared with equally common non-associated chains, HLA-associated TCR beta chains in a later analysis were more clonally expanded and had lower generation probabilities. An association between a missense DCLRE1C variant and V-gene and J-gene trimming of TCR beta chains was found in a later genetic analysis and replicated in an independent cohort. In vitro tests confirmed that a few of the cytomegalovirus-associated TCR beta chains recognize cytomegalovirus antigens. The sequencing pipeline was judged likely to have produced a cluster of highly shared sequence variants as a technical artifact. Broadly in line with IMGT annotations, most TCR beta V segments showed up in productive rearrangements about 90% or about 30% of the time in an earlier analysis of 450 to 600 of the donors. A later analysis found that TCR association rates varied across HLA loci, with DRB1 alleles showing the most associated TCRs and HLA-C alleles the fewest. Presence/absence analyses assumed roughly uniform sequencing depth across donors, an assumption that may not hold. Most TCR sequences were observed very rarely across donors, whereas some public TCRs were present in many individuals. A further reported finding was that TCR beta sequences accurately predicted the HLA-A and HLA-B alleles for most subjects in the first cohort.

The cohort was made up of hundreds of healthy bone marrow donors. At the time of sampling, every cohort member was nominally healthy, though immune exposures that went unrecorded were likely present. The donor tested CMV seronegative and was one of the 352 seronegative cohort members. Each donor provided a peripheral blood sample, and peripheral blood mononuclear cells were used for TCR beta sequencing. Genomic DNA extraction from the blood cell samples was performed with the Qiagen DNeasy Blood Extraction Kit. The origin of this receptor is a man aged 35-49 years in good health and CMV-seronegative. The rearranged chain carries TRBV5-1 and TRBJ2-7, with 8 junctional bases fitting TRBD1. The sample was PBMCs. The nucleotides read TGCGCCAGCAGCTTGGAACTCAGGGGGCAGGCGCCGCAGTACTTC. The encoded protein is CASSLELRGQAPQYF.